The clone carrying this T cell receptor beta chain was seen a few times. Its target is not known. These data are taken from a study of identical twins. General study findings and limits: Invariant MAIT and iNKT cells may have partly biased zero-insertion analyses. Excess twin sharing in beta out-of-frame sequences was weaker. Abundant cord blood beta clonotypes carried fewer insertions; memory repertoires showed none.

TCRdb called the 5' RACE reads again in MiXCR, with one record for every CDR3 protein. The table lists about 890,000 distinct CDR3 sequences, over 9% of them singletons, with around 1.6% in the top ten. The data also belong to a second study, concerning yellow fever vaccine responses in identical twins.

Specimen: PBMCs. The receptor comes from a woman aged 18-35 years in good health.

CDR3 amino acids: CAISESSPQTQFF. The DNA of the CDR3 is TGTGCCATCAGTGAGTCCAGTCCACAAACCCAGTTCTTC. The chain is built from TRBV10-3 and TRBJ2-1, with D hard to call. Germline CDR1 ENHRY, CDR2 SYGVKD. The V end lost 0 bases, the J end lost 13 bases, and 13 bases lay between the germline ends. The CDR3 has 13 amino acids.